The present T cell receptor beta chain was sequenced within a study of blood T cell repertoires in COVID-19. TCRdb keeps only in-frame clones here, not all; method: immunoSEQ multiplex PCR. Of 110,000 to 150,000 clones in the sample, around three quarters were seen once. Sequencing used peripheral blood. The TCR sequence derives from a man aged 55 to 70 with acute or convalescent COVID-19.

The CDR3 DNA reads TGTGCCAGCAGCCCAGGATATGGCTACACCTTC. This gives the protein CASSPGYGYTF. The chain couples TRBV5-6 to TRBJ1-2; no clear D gene. Trimming cost V 4 bases and J 5 bases, with 6 bases left between them. The CDR3 spans 11 residues. CDR1 is SGHDT, CDR2 YYEEEE, per germline.